The 20 T cell receptor beta chains given below trace back to one sample, sequenced in a study of shared clonotypes between healthy human individuals. The naive CD8 subset, CD45RO-negative cells positively selected for CCR7, excluded terminally differentiated effector memory CD45RA+ cells. TCRdb's table, derived via immunoSEQ multiplex PCR, lists solely in-frame clones and lacks some. The sample lists almost 700,000 clones; just over 90% were seen once. Specimen: naive CD8+ T cells sorted from blood. All receptors come from a man in his thirties or forties in good health.

V and J are TRBV5-6 and TRBJ1-2, with D maybe TRBD1 (5 bases). CDR1 and CDR2 from the germline V gene are SGHDT and YYEEEE. CDR3 length: 16 amino acids. V was cut by 0 bases and J by 8 bases, with 20 bases left in between. The CDR3 sequence: CASSLAGVGARGGYTF. The CDR3 DNA sequence: TGTGCCAGCAGCTTGGCCGGGGTTGGAGCCCGGGGGGGCTACACCTTC.

The chain joins TRBV28 to TRBJ2-7; no firm D call. CDR1 MDHEN and CDR2 SYDVKM come from the germline V gene. This CDR3 contains 15 residues. Trimming pared 3 bases from V and 2 bases from J, leaving 14 bases between. Written as DNA, the CDR3 is TGTGCCAGCAGTTTGGGTGGGATGAGGACCTACGAGCAGTACTTC. This sequence encodes CASSLGGMRTYEQYF.

The gene calls are TRBV11-3 and TRBJ2-1; no reliable D call. This CDR3 is built from 13 residues. Germline V CDR1 and CDR2: SGHNT, YENEEA. V gave up 4 bases and J gave up 10 bases, with 14 bases separating them. In DNA, the CDR3 is TGTGCCAGCAGCTCGGACCTGCAGAACGAGCAGTTCTTC. Residues: CASSSDLQNEQFF.

V and J are TRBV7-9 and TRBJ1-5; D is ambiguous. V was shortened by 1 base and J by 0 bases, with 7 bases between the two germline ends. The CDR3 loop spans 15 amino acids. In germline, CDR1 is SEHNR, CDR2 FQNEAQ (reference sequence). The CDR3 nucleotides are TGTGCCAGCAGCTTAGGTCGCTATAGCAATCAGCCCCAGCATTTT. This encodes CASSLGRYSNQPQHF.

This clone was observed a single time. V gene TRBV5-1 combines with J gene TRBJ2-1, with D possibly matching TRBD2 (5 bases). Trimming left V 0 bases short and J 0 bases short, with 7 bases between. The CDR3 sequence is 15 residues long. Germline V lookup: CDR1 SGHRS, CDR2 YFSETQ. CDR3 DNA: TGCGCCAGCAGCTTGGTACGGGGCTCCTACAATGAGCAGTTCTTC. Protein product: CASSLVRGSYNEQFF.

The J gene is TRBJ2-5, the V gene TRBV30, with TRBD1 identical over 7 bases. V trimming: 0 bases; J trimming: 5 bases; junction bases outside the gene matches: 9. CDR3 size: 15 residues. Germline CDR1 reads GTSNPN; CDR2 reads SVGIG (reference sequence). The CDR3 is CAWSVGTAIGETQYF. The DNA of the CDR3 is TGTGCCTGGAGTGTAGGGACAGCTATAGGGGAGACCCAGTACTTC.

On this clone: A read error may produce the germline difference seen at one junction end. This chain joins TRBV2 and TRBJ2-2; D call uncertain. The germline CDR1 and CDR2 sequences are SNHLY and FYNNEI. The CDR3 length is 13 residues. CDR3 residues: CASLMRNPGELFF. The CDR3 DNA reads as TGTGCCAGCCTTATGAGGAACCCCGGGGAGCTGTTTTTT.

The rearrangement joins TRBV9 to TRBJ2-1; D call uncertain. V was shortened by 6 bases and J by 6 bases, with 13 bases between the two germline ends. The CDR3 extends over 13 amino acids. Germline loops: CDR1 SGDLS, CDR2 YYNGEE. The CDR3 here is CASTRTAGNEQFF. For the CDR3, the DNA is TGTGCCAGCACACGTACTGCCGGCAATGAGCAGTTCTTC.

This rearrangement joins TRBV7-2 to TRBJ2-7; D gene uncertain. CDR1 is SGHTA and CDR2 is FQGNSA in the germline V gene. CDR3 length: 13 residues. Trimming pared 2 bases from V and 2 bases from J, leaving 7 bases between. The CDR3 coding sequence is TGTGCCAGCAGCTTAACGGTCACCTACGAGCAGTACTTC. It codes for CASSLTVTYEQYF.

The chain carries TRBV30 and TRBJ2-1; tentatively, D is TRBD1 or TRBD2 (5 bases each). Trimming shortened V by 0 bases and J by 0 bases, and 12 bases separated the two germline ends. The germline V gene has CDR1 GTSNPN and CDR2 SVGIG (reference sequence). The CDR3 spans 16 residues. The chain's CDR3 is CAWSVLWGSSYNEQFF. CDR3 bases: TGTGCCTGGAGTGTACTATGGGGGAGCTCCTACAATGAGCAGTTCTTC.

CDR3 sequence (DNA): TGTGCCAGCAGCCCCGGGACAGGGTATATGAACACTGAAGCTTTCTTT. Amino acids: CASSPGTGYMNTEAFF. V gene TRBV7-2 combines with J gene TRBJ1-1; 9 nucleotides match TRBD1. The V and J ends lost 5 bases and 0 bases, in that order; junction bases with no gene match: 7. The CDR3 contains 16 residues. Germline V gene lookup returns CDR1 SGHTA and CDR2 FQGNSA.

The chain carries TRBV11-2 and TRBJ2-7, with 14 bases aligning to TRBD2. This CDR3 comprises 18 residues. The germline V gene encodes CDR1 SGHAT and CDR2 FQNNGV. V lost 4 bases and J lost 5; bases outside the gene matches: 13. The CDR3 nucleotides read TGTGCCAGCAGCTCATGGACTAGCGGGAGGTCCAAAAGAGACGAGCAGTACTTC. Its translation: CASSSWTSGRSKRDEQYF.

As for this clone: Other DNA sequences of this sample code for an identical CDR3. This chain joins TRBV28 and TRBJ2-7, with 13 bases lining up with TRBD2. V was clipped by 4 bases and J by 3 bases; unmatched bases: 3. The CDR3 runs 15 residues. Germline CDR1 reads MDHEN; CDR2 reads SYDVKM. CDR3 sequence (DNA): TGTGCCAGCAGTTCAAGGACTAGCGGGAGCTACGAGCAGTACTTC. Translating gives CASSSRTSGSYEQYF.

V is TRBV28 and J is TRBJ1-5; D may be TRBD1 (6 bases). The CDR3 is made up of 17 amino acids. The germline V gene encodes CDR1 MDHEN and CDR2 SYDVKM. V lost 5 bases to trimming and J lost 0 bases, with 17 bases between them. The CDR3 protein is CASSPPGVKNSNQPQHF. The DNA of the CDR3 is TGTGCCAGCAGTCCCCCAGGGGTTAAGAATAGCAATCAGCCCCAGCATTTT.

The CDR3 bases are TGTGCCAGCAGTTTCCAGCCCCCCGGGACTAGCGGGAATGAGCAGTTCTTC. This encodes CASSFQPPGTSGNEQFF. The rearrangement uses TRBV27 and TRBJ2-1; the match to TRBD2 covers 12 bases. The V and J ends lost 3 bases and 7 bases, in that order; junction bases with no gene match: 10. The length of the CDR3 is 17 residues. Germline-derived CDR1 and CDR2 are MNHEY and SMNVEV (reference sequence).

The chain uses TRBV18 and TRBJ2-5; D unclear. V lost 0 bases, J lost 4 bases, and 9 bases lay in between. Germline V CDR1 and CDR2: KGHSH, LQKENI. The CDR3 has 14 amino acids. The CDR3: CASSPPFSGETQYF. The CDR3 nucleotides read TGTGCCAGCTCACCACCGTTTTCTGGAGAGACCCAGTACTTC.

This chain uses TRBV7-6 with TRBJ1-1; TRBD1 aligns across 10 bases. CDR1 is SGHVS, CDR2 FNYEAQ, per germline. J lost 8 bases, V lost 7 bases, and 10 bases had no gene match. This CDR3 spans 14 amino acids. Here the CDR3 DNA reads TGTGCCAGCACTCTCGGGACAGGGGCGGGGGAAGCTTTCTTT. It is translated as CASTLGTGAGEAFF.

This rearrangement joins TRBV27 to TRBJ2-1; 12 bases are shared with TRBD1. V gave up 3 bases and J gave up 8 bases; unmatched junction bases: 5. The CDR3 runs to 15 residues. Germline V gene sequence: CDR1 MNHEY, CDR2 SMNVEV (reference sequence). This CDR3 is CASSLRDRGLDEQFF. The CDR3 coding sequence is TGTGCCAGCAGTTTGAGGGACAGGGGGCTCGATGAGCAGTTCTTC.

This clone showed up just a few times. The chain recombines TRBV27 with TRBJ1-2; TRBD1 agrees at 7 bases. With 6 bases clipped from V and 2 bases from J, the junction kept 3 bases outside the gene matches. Germline V gene sequence: CDR1 MNHEY, CDR2 SMNVEV (reference sequence). The CDR3 is made up of 13 amino acids. The CDR3 here is CASSQDRNYGYTF. Here the CDR3 DNA reads TGTGCCAGCAGCCAGGACAGGAACTATGGCTACACCTTC.

The gene calls are TRBV28 and TRBJ1-2; maybe TRBD1 (5 bases). Looked up from germline, CDR1 is MDHEN and CDR2 is SYDVKM. The CDR3 is made up of 13 amino acids. V was cut by 2 bases and J by 8 bases, with 12 bases left in between. The CDR3 loop is CASSLPDSLGYTF. The CDR3 nucleotides are TGTGCCAGCAGTTTACCCGACAGCCTGGGCTACACCTTC.